The entry that follows covers one T cell receptor (beta chain) sequence. This sample is drawn from a study of technical replicates of blood from a few donors. Sequenced by immunoSEQ multiplex PCR; TCRdb stores in-frame clones only, minus some. The top ten hold 0.35% to 0.5% of the sample, which has 75,000 or so clones, around 94% seen once. The CDR3 is 16 amino acids. V lost 3 bases and J lost 0; bases outside the gene matches: 2. Germline loops: CDR1 SNHLY, CDR2 FYNNEI. What was sequenced was T cells isolated from PBMCs. The chain uses TRBV2 and TRBJ2-6; 7 nucleotides match TRBD1. The sequence came from a human donor in good health. Written as DNA, the CDR3 is TGTGCCAGCAGTGACAGGGGGATCTCTGGGGCCAACGTCCTGACTTTC. It codes for CASSDRGISGANVLTF. Complete variable domain (other parts from reference TRBV2 and TRBJ2-6): EPEVTQTPSHQVTQMGQEVILRCVPISNHLYFYWYRQILGQKVEFLVSFYNNEISEKSEIFDDQFSVERPDGSNFTLKIRSTKLEDSAMYFCASSDRGISGANVLTFGAGSRLTVL.